One T cell receptor (beta chain) is described in this entry. Germline values: CDR1 SGHRS, CDR2 YFSETQ. This CDR3 is 15 amino acids long. The V gene end was trimmed by 6 bases and the J gene end by 5 bases; junction bases not matched to a gene: 11. This record comes from a study of blood T cell repertoires in COVID-19. Study background: Italy, Spain and the United States were the sources of the convalescent and acute COVID-19 samples. PBMCs, B-cell-depleted T cells, or T cells provided the cDNA or gDNA that made up the material.

Libraries were prepared by immunoSEQ multiplex PCR; TCRdb keeps only in-frame clonotypes and omits some of them. The table records over 60,000 clones, 90% of them present only once. This rearrangement joins TRBV5-1 to TRBJ2-3; 8 bases align to TRBD1. Material for sequencing was peripheral blood. The TCR sequence derives from a middle-aged man with acute or convalescent COVID-19. CDR3 residues: CASTQIGQGGDTQYF. The CDR3 DNA reads as TGCGCCAGCACACAAATTGGACAGGGAGGAGATACGCAGTATTTT.